Listed below are T cell receptor beta chains from one sample, sequenced in a study of T-cell memory formation after mild COVID-19. TCRdb fed the 5' RACE reads into MiXCR, producing one record per CDR3 protein. Counted here are under 200,000 distinct CDR3 sequences, roughly 11% occurring once; the ten biggest clones make up less than 4%. Sequencing was carried out using PBMCs or a T cell subset sorted from them (not recorded which). The receptors shown here come from a man aged 18 to 35 who had mild COVID-19 (a few samples of this study predate the infection). Cell type and time point are not known. CDR3s include the opening cysteine and the closing phenylalanine or tryptophan. A D gene is named only where the DNA matches it firmly. The listing skips clone size in some rows; elsewhere it reads once, few, many or a size class.

TRBV12-3/TRBV12-4	many	NA	TRBJ1-2	CASSLVMAVPRGYTF	TGTGCCAGCAGTTTGGTCATGGCAGTACCTCGGGGCTACACCTTC
TRBV5-1	many	NA	TRBJ1-1	CASSLAGNTEAFF	TGCGCCAGCAGCTTGGCAGGGAACACTGAAGCTTTCTTT
TRBV5-1	many	TRBD1	TRBJ2-5	CASSLGPAGTGETQYF	TGCGCCAGCAGCTTGGGACCAGCCGGGACAGGGGAGACCCAGTACTTC
TRBV6-5	NA	NA	TRBJ1-1	CASSYSGRGEAFF	TGTGCCAGCAGTTACTCGGGCAGGGGTGAAGCTTTCTTT
TRBV5-1	many	NA	TRBJ1-3	CASSLVTGTSGNTIYF	TGCGCCAGCAGCTTGGTTACAGGGACCTCTGGAAACACCATATATTTT
TRBV4-3	NA	NA	TRBJ2-7	CASSQEFAHGYEQYF	TGCGCCAGCAGCCAAGAGTTTGCCCACGGCTACGAGCAGTACTTC
TRBV5-1	NA	TRBD2	TRBJ2-3	CASSLQSGGRDTQYF	TGCGCCAGCAGCTTGCAAAGCGGGGGCCGCGATACGCAGTATTTT
TRBV12-3/TRBV12-4	NA	TRBD2	TRBJ2-3	CASSLRRGNTDTQYF	TGTGCCAGCAGTTTGAGGCGGGGGAACACAGATACGCAGTATTTT
TRBV20-1	few	NA	TRBJ2-7	CSASKSGHSYEQYF	TGCAGTGCTTCCAAATCTGGACACTCCTACGAGCAGTACTTC
TRBV7-2	many	NA	TRBJ2-3	CASSLYQRSTDTQYF	TGTGCCAGCAGCTTATATCAGAGAAGCACAGATACGCAGTATTTT
TRBV7-2	few	TRBD2	TRBJ2-5	CASSFSHSGTETQYF	TGTGCCAGCAGCTTTAGCCACAGCGGGACAGAGACCCAGTACTTC
TRBV29-1	few	NA	TRBJ2-1	CSVAGNWGQNEQFF	TGCAGCGTTGCCGGTAATTGGGGGCAGAATGAGCAGTTCTTC
TRBV2	few	NA	TRBJ1-6	CASSEAVGEHSPLHF	TGTGCCAGCAGTGAGGCGGTTGGGGAGCATTCACCCCTCCACTTT
TRBV7-3	few	NA	TRBJ1-1	CASSQEAGRVEDEAFF	TGTGCCAGCAGCCAAGAGGCTGGGCGGGTGGAAGATGAAGCTTTCTTT
TRBV5-6	many	NA	TRBJ1-6	CASTVWNSPLHF	TGTGCCAGCACCGTCTGGAATTCACCCCTCCACTTT
TRBV9	NA	NA	TRBJ1-1	CASSLSMNTEAFF	TGTGCCAGCAGCCTGTCCATGAACACTGAAGCTTTCTTT
TRBV28	NA	NA	TRBJ2-1	CASGPGTSYYNEQFF	TGTGCCAGCGGCCCCGGGACTTCATACTACAATGAGCAGTTCTTC
TRBV7-2	many	NA	TRBJ1-3	CASSQSTAGSGNTIYF	TGTGCCAGCAGCCAAAGCACCGCAGGGTCTGGAAACACCATATATTTT
TRBV6-5	NA	NA	TRBJ2-3	CASAGKGAGKEDTQYF	TGTGCCAGCGCGGGAAAGGGGGCGGGTAAGGAAGATACGCAGTATTTT
TRBV9	few	NA	TRBJ1-1	CASSVEGGNTEAFF	TGTGCCAGCAGCGTAGAAGGGGGGAACACTGAAGCTTTCTTT
TRBV20-1	NA	NA	TRBJ2-1	CSASAGASRAEQFF	TGCAGTGCGTCCGCTGGGGCCTCGCGCGCGGAGCAGTTCTTC
TRBV2	NA	TRBD1	TRBJ2-3	CASRKTGPSTDTQYF	TGTGCCAGCAGAAAGACAGGGCCCAGCACAGATACGCAGTATTTT
TRBV10-3	many	TRBD1	TRBJ1-2	CAISDVGTDVYGYTF	TGTGCCATCAGTGATGTTGGGACAGATGTCTATGGCTACACCTTC
TRBV7-8	few	TRBD1	TRBJ2-6	CASSLRASMGQGHSGANVLTF	TGTGCCAGCAGCTTAAGGGCGAGCATGGGACAGGGCCATTCTGGGGCCAACGTCCTGACTTTC
TRBV12-3/TRBV12-4	few	NA	TRBJ2-1	CASSYTTYEQFF	TGTGCCAGCAGCTACACTACTTATGAGCAGTTCTTC
TRBV15	NA	TRBD2	TRBJ2-7	CATSRVTLAGEAEQYF	TGTGCCACCAGCAGGGTCACTCTAGCGGGGGAAGCCGAGCAGTACTTC
TRBV20-1	many	NA	TRBJ2-5	CSARQGETQYF	TGCAGTGCTAGACAGGGAGAGACCCAGTACTTC
TRBV7-2	NA	TRBD1	TRBJ2-7	CASTQGRGNEQYF	TGTGCCAGCACCCAGGGCAGGGGGAACGAGCAGTACTTC
TRBV24-1	NA	NA	TRBJ2-7	CATRPDYEQYF	TGTGCCACCAGGCCAGACTACGAGCAGTACTTC
TRBV5-6	few	NA	TRBJ1-2	CASSSGGAIIYGYTF	TGTGCCAGCAGCTCCGGAGGGGCGATCATCTATGGCTACACCTTC
TRBV4-3	few	NA	TRBJ2-3	CASSQELWGVTDTQYF	TGCGCCAGCAGCCAAGAGTTGTGGGGGGTCACAGATACGCAGTATTTT
TRBV4-1	many	TRBD1	TRBJ2-3	CASSQEGQGWDTQYF	TGCGCCAGCAGCCAAGAGGGACAGGGATGGGATACGCAGTATTTT
TRBV4-1	many	NA	TRBJ2-3	CASSQEGPPSTDTQYF	TGCGCCAGCAGCCAAGAGGGCCCCCCTAGCACAGATACGCAGTATTTT
TRBV15	NA	NA	TRBJ2-3	CATSFRREISTDTQYF	TGTGCCACCAGCTTCCGAAGGGAGATAAGCACAGATACGCAGTATTTT
TRBV11-3	NA	NA	TRBJ2-7	CASSFTAGSYEQYF	TGTGCCAGCAGCTTTACGGCGGGCTCCTACGAGCAGTACTTC
TRBV13	NA	NA	TRBJ2-2	CASGRWAGELFF	TGTGCCAGCGGTCGCTGGGCCGGGGAGCTGTTTTTT
TRBV7-9	NA	TRBD2	TRBJ2-5	CASSRPSGGLETQYF	TGTGCCAGCAGCCGCCCTAGCGGGGGTTTAGAGACCCAGTACTTC
TRBV20-1	many	TRBD1	TRBJ2-5	CSARGQEETQYF	TGCAGTGCTAGGGGACAGGAAGAGACCCAGTACTTC
TRBV6-1	once	NA	TRBJ1-2	CASRPTVLGYTF	TGTGCCAGCAGGCCGACGGTCCTGGGCTACACCTTC
TRBV5-1	NA	NA	TRBJ2-3	CASRPDYTDTQYF	TGCGCCAGCAGACCGGACTACACAGATACGCAGTATTTT
TRBV18	few	TRBD2	TRBJ2-1	CASSRTLLAGADNEQFF	TGTGCCAGCTCACGGACATTGCTAGCGGGAGCCGACAATGAGCAGTTCTTC
TRBV5-5	many	TRBD1	TRBJ1-5	CASSSGGGNQPQHF	TGTGCCAGCAGCTCAGGGGGTGGCAATCAGCCCCAGCATTTT
TRBV7-2	many	NA	TRBJ2-5	CASSPTVETQYF	TGTGCCAGCAGCCCGACAGTGGAGACCCAGTACTTC
TRBV27	NA	TRBD1	TRBJ2-7	CASRDRSTYEQYF	TGTGCCAGTAGGGACAGGTCCACCTACGAGCAGTACTTC
TRBV6-2/TRBV6-3	many	NA	TRBJ2-1	CASSYSTPPRNEQFF	TGTGCCAGCAGTTACTCGACCCCCCCTCGGAATGAGCAGTTCTTC
TRBV4-3	many	NA	TRBJ2-3	CASSQVGGFTDTQYF	TGCGCCAGCAGCCAAGTCGGAGGTTTCACAGATACGCAGTATTTT
TRBV20-1	many	TRBD1	TRBJ2-1	CSARQRQGGYNEQFF	TGCAGTGCTAGACAACGACAGGGGGGCTACAATGAGCAGTTCTTC
TRBV5-1	NA	NA	TRBJ2-5	CASSSLQGYGETQYF	TGCGCCAGCAGCTCCCTTCAGGGTTACGGAGAGACCCAGTACTTC
TRBV6-5	NA	TRBD1	TRBJ2-5	CASSWGQGGETQYF	TGTGCCAGCAGCTGGGGACAGGGAGGGGAGACCCAGTACTTC
TRBV10-3	NA	NA	TRBJ2-3	CAIRRDPTDTQYF	TGTGCCATCAGACGGGACCCAACAGATACGCAGTATTTT
TRBV29-1	many	NA	TRBJ1-1	CSGQTGNTEAFF	TGCAGCGGACAGACAGGGAACACTGAAGCTTTCTTT
TRBV29-1	few	NA	TRBJ2-5	CSVALWGEGTQYF	TGCAGCGTTGCTCTGTGGGGGGAAGGGACCCAGTACTTC
TRBV28	few	NA	TRBJ1-2	CASHRAPGVYGYTF	TGTGCCTCACACCGGGCCCCGGGTGTTTATGGCTACACCTTC
TRBV12-3/TRBV12-4	NA	NA	TRBJ1-5	CASTLQGISQPQHF	TGTGCCAGCACCCTTCAGGGAATTTCTCAGCCCCAGCATTTT
TRBV13	few	TRBD2	TRBJ2-3	CASSFTSRLAGSTDTQYF	TGTGCCAGCAGCTTCACGAGCAGGCTAGCGGGGAGCACAGATACGCAGTATTTT
TRBV6-1	few	NA	TRBJ1-5	CASSGLPEGRQPQHF	TGTGCCAGCAGTGGACTGCCGGAGGGGCGACAGCCCCAGCATTTT
TRBV28	few	NA	TRBJ2-5	CASSSRGRYQETQYF	TGTGCCAGCAGTTCCAGGGGGAGGTACCAAGAGACCCAGTACTTC
TRBV5-1	many	NA	TRBJ2-1	CASSLGGHEQFF	TGCGCCAGCAGCTTGGGTGGGCATGAGCAGTTCTTC
TRBV2	NA	NA	TRBJ2-2	CASRKAPSGGELFF	TGTGCCAGCAGAAAGGCCCCAAGTGGCGGGGAGCTGTTTTTT
TRBV20-1	few	NA	TRBJ2-3	CSARDRVGTDTQYF	TGCAGTGCTAGAGATCGCGTAGGGACAGATACGCAGTATTTT